Listed below are T cell receptor beta chains from one sample, sequenced in a study of shared clonotypes between healthy human individuals. Assay: immunoSEQ multiplex PCR; the TCRdb copy retains only in-frame clones and omits some. Among roughly 300,000 clones listed, 73% were seen once. Material for sequencing was memory CD4+ T cells sorted from blood. The receptors were gathered from a man between 25 and 39 years old in good health. Each CDR3 is given with its conserved first and last residue. D genes are given only for firm matches. Expanded clones are given a class, and other clones once, few, many or no size at all.

d_call: NA
j_call: TRBJ2-1
clone_size: NA
v_call: TRBV11-2
cdr3_aa: CASSLGPSYNEQFF
cdr3_nt: TGTGCCAGCAGCTTAGGACCCTCTTACAATGAGCAGTTCTTC

d_call: TRBD1
j_call: TRBJ1-5
clone_size: many
v_call: TRBV6-1
cdr3_aa: CASHQGAGNQPQHF
cdr3_nt: TGTGCCAGTCACCAGGGGGCAGGAAATCAGCCCCAGCATTTT

d_call: NA
j_call: TRBJ1-4
clone_size: NA
v_call: TRBV18
cdr3_aa: CASSPLPIGDLPIF
cdr3_nt: TGTGCCAGCTCACCCCTACCCATTGGGGACCTACCGATTTTT

d_call: NA
j_call: TRBJ2-7
clone_size: NA
v_call: TRBV6-5
cdr3_aa: CASSPYKTRSYEQYF
cdr3_nt: TGTGCCAGCAGTCCCTATAAGACACGCTCCTACGAGCAGTACTTC

d_call: NA
j_call: TRBJ1-5
clone_size: many
v_call: TRBV6-6
cdr3_aa: CASSPGWGSNQPQHF
cdr3_nt: TGTGCCAGCAGTCCAGGATGGGGTAGCAATCAGCCCCAGCATTTT

d_call: NA
j_call: TRBJ2-2
clone_size: many
v_call: TRBV7-3
cdr3_aa: CASSPLPRSTGELFF
cdr3_nt: TGTGCCAGCAGCCCCCTCCCTCGGAGCACCGGGGAGCTGTTTTTT

d_call: TRBD1
j_call: TRBJ1-2
clone_size: NA
v_call: TRBV7-8
cdr3_aa: CASSRDRGWNYGYTF
cdr3_nt: TGTGCCAGCAGCCGGGACAGGGGCTGGAACTATGGCTACACCTTC

d_call: NA
j_call: TRBJ2-1
clone_size: many
v_call: TRBV7-2
cdr3_aa: CASSFGQTQFF
cdr3_nt: TGTGCCAGCAGCTTTGGACAAACGCAGTTCTTC

d_call: TRBD2
j_call: TRBJ2-5
clone_size: many
v_call: TRBV2
cdr3_aa: CASKSRGGQETQYF
cdr3_nt: TGTGCCAGCAAATCACGGGGGGGTCAAGAGACCCAGTACTTC

d_call: TRBD2
j_call: TRBJ2-1
clone_size: once
v_call: TRBV18
cdr3_aa: CASSPPSGRFEQFF
cdr3_nt: TGTGCCAGCTCACCACCCAGCGGGAGGTTTGAGCAGTTCTTC

d_call: TRBD2
j_call: TRBJ2-7
clone_size: NA
v_call: TRBV27
cdr3_aa: CASSPNRRSGTDYEQYF
cdr3_nt: TGTGCCAGCAGCCCTAATAGGCGGAGCGGGACTGACTACGAGCAGTACTTC

d_call: TRBD1
j_call: TRBJ2-7
clone_size: NA
v_call: TRBV2
cdr3_aa: CASSWGQGRDEQYF
cdr3_nt: TGTGCCAGCAGTTGGGGACAGGGTCGGGACGAGCAGTACTTC

d_call: NA
j_call: TRBJ2-1
clone_size: NA
v_call: TRBV5-1
cdr3_aa: CASSGEDSYNEQFF
cdr3_nt: TGCGCCAGCAGCGGGGAGGATTCCTACAATGAGCAGTTCTTC

d_call: NA
j_call: TRBJ2-5
clone_size: NA
v_call: TRBV10-1
cdr3_aa: CASSESGREETQYF
cdr3_nt: TGCGCCAGCAGTGAGTCAGGCAGGGAAGAGACCCAGTACTTC

d_call: TRBD1
j_call: TRBJ2-1
clone_size: NA
v_call: TRBV18
cdr3_aa: CASSPGTGNQGEQFF
cdr3_nt: TGTGCCAGCTCACCGGGGACAGGGAACCAGGGTGAGCAGTTCTTC

d_call: TRBD2
j_call: TRBJ2-1
clone_size: NA
v_call: TRBV5-1
cdr3_aa: CASSLGASGSNEQFF
cdr3_nt: TGCGCCAGCAGCTTGGGCGCTAGCGGTTCAAATGAGCAGTTCTTC

d_call: NA
j_call: TRBJ2-5
clone_size: many
v_call: TRBV19
cdr3_aa: CASSLRTAETQYF
cdr3_nt: TGTGCCAGTAGTCTCCGGACCGCGGAGACCCAGTACTTC

d_call: NA
j_call: TRBJ2-1
clone_size: NA
v_call: TRBV4-1
cdr3_aa: CASSPLSGSIGEQFF
cdr3_nt: TGCGCCAGCAGCCCATTGTCTGGATCGATTGGTGAGCAGTTCTTC

d_call: NA
j_call: TRBJ2-2
clone_size: NA
v_call: TRBV10-2
cdr3_aa: CASSESIGLRSGELFF
cdr3_nt: TGCGCCAGCAGTGAGTCGATCGGACTCCGCTCCGGGGAGCTGTTTTTT

d_call: TRBD1
j_call: TRBJ2-2
clone_size: NA
v_call: TRBV4-3
cdr3_aa: CASSRKRTGDLSGELFF
cdr3_nt: TGCGCCAGCAGCCGAAAGCGGACAGGAGATCTATCCGGGGAGCTGTTTTTT

d_call: NA
j_call: TRBJ2-6
clone_size: NA
v_call: TRBV7-9
cdr3_aa: CASSLGLGFLSGANVLTF
cdr3_nt: TGTGCCAGCAGCTTAGGTCTGGGGTTCCTATCTGGGGCCAACGTCCTGACTTTC

d_call: NA
j_call: TRBJ1-5
clone_size: few
v_call: TRBV4-2
cdr3_aa: CASSPQGSWDQPQHF
cdr3_nt: TGTGCCAGCAGCCCCCAGGGGTCCTGGGATCAGCCCCAGCATTTT

d_call: TRBD1
j_call: TRBJ1-2
clone_size: NA
v_call: TRBV28
cdr3_aa: CASSAPGQGIKAGYTF
cdr3_nt: TGTGCCAGCAGTGCCCCGGGACAGGGGATTAAGGCTGGCTACACCTTC

d_call: TRBD2
j_call: TRBJ2-1
clone_size: few
v_call: TRBV10-2
cdr3_aa: CASNGAGGRLEQFF
cdr3_nt: TGCGCCAGCAACGGAGCGGGAGGTCGCCTTGAGCAGTTCTTC

d_call: NA
j_call: TRBJ2-5
clone_size: NA
v_call: TRBV4-3
cdr3_aa: CASSQESGLVGTQYF
cdr3_nt: TGCGCCAGCAGCCAAGAGTCGGGACTTGTTGGGACCCAGTACTTC

d_call: TRBD2
j_call: TRBJ2-1
clone_size: NA
v_call: TRBV7-9
cdr3_aa: CASSSPSGGRVVDEQFF
cdr3_nt: TGTGCCAGCAGCTCGCCGTCGGGCGGGAGGGTAGTCGATGAGCAGTTCTTC

d_call: NA
j_call: TRBJ1-1
clone_size: many
v_call: TRBV18
cdr3_aa: CASSPGPNTEAFF
cdr3_nt: TGTGCCAGCTCACCAGGGCCTAACACTGAAGCTTTCTTT